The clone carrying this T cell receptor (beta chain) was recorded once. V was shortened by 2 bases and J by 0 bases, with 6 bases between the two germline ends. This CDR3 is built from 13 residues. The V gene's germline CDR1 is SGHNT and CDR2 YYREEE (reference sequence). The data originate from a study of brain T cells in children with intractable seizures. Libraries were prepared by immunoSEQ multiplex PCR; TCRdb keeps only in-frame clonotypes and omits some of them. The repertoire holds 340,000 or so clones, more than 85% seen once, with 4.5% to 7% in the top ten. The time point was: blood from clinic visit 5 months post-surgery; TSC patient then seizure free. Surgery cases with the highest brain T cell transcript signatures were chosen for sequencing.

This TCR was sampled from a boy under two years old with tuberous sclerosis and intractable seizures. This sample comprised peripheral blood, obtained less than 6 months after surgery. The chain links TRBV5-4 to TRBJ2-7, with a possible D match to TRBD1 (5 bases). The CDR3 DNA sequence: TGTGCCAGCAGCTTCCAGGGCTCCTACGAGCAGTACTTC. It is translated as CASSFQGSYEQYF. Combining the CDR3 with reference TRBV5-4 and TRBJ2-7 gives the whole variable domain ETGVTQSPTHLIKTRGQQVTLRCSSQSGHNTVSWYQQALGQGPQFIFQYYREEENGRGNFPPRFSGLQFPNYSSELNVNALELDDSALYLCASSFQGSYEQYFGPGTRLTVT.